Below are 29 T cell receptor beta chains sequenced from a single sample in a study of T cells in localized non-small cell lung cancer. Sequenced by immunoSEQ multiplex PCR; TCRdb stores in-frame clones only, minus some. The sample lists around 91,000 clones, about 87% seen once, with roughly 15% in the top ten. The specimen was peripheral blood, collected before any cancer treatment. These receptor sequences come from a man between 35 and 75 years old with stage I squamous cell lung carcinoma.

This chain links TRBV11-2 with TRBJ1-5; D not certain. Trimming pared 1 base from V and 7 bases from J, leaving 5 bases between. The CDR3 loop spans 12 amino acids. In germline, CDR1 is SGHAT, CDR2 FQNNGV. The CDR3 DNA sequence: TGTGCCAGCAGCTTAGCCGGCCAGCCCCAGCATTTT. Protein: CASSLAGQPQHF.

V usage is TRBV10-1 and J usage is TRBJ2-1; 7 bases agree with TRBD1. CDR1 is WNHNN, CDR2 SYGVQD, per germline (reference sequence). CDR3 size: 16 residues. The J segment lost 0 bases and the V segment lost 4 bases, leaving 6 bases of the junction unmatched. The CDR3 loop is CASSATGTSSYNEQFF. The DNA of the CDR3 is TGCGCCAGCAGTGCGACAGGGACGAGCTCCTACAATGAGCAGTTCTTC.

The chain recombines TRBV18 with TRBJ1-1; D remains unclear. The CDR3 has 14 amino acids. The V and J ends lost 6 bases and 0 bases respectively, with 11 bases between them. The V gene's germline CDR1 is KGHSH and CDR2 LQKENI. For the CDR3, the DNA is TGTGCCAGCTCTGAATCCCTTATGAACACTGAAGCTTTCTTT. Protein sequence: CASSESLMNTEAFF.

In its sample, this clone was seen once. The V and J genes are TRBV4-1 and TRBJ2-7; D perhaps matches TRBD2 (6 bases). The CDR3 consists of 14 residues. With 3 bases removed from V and 3 bases from J, the gap between germline ends came to 12 bases. The V gene's germline CDR1 is MGHRA and CDR2 YSYEKL. The CDR3 reads CASSHQWGDYEQYF. As DNA, the CDR3 is TGCGCCAGCAGCCACCAATGGGGGGACTACGAGCAGTACTTC.

The rearrangement uses TRBV2 and TRBJ1-1; 8 nucleotides agree with TRBD1. The CDR3 loop spans 14 amino acids. Germline V lookup: CDR1 SNHLY, CDR2 FYNNEI. The J segment lost 4 bases and the V segment lost 3 bases, leaving 4 bases of the junction unmatched. CDR3 protein: CASSDRQGSTEAFF. As DNA, the CDR3 is TGTGCCAGCAGTGATAGACAGGGGAGCACTGAAGCTTTCTTT.

This chain links TRBV18 with TRBJ2-6, with 9 nucleotides matching TRBD1. The CDR3 runs to 18 residues. Per the germline V gene, CDR1 is KGHSH and CDR2 is LQKENI. V dropped 4 bases and J dropped 0; count of bases not matched to a gene: 7. The CDR3 spells CASSRDRAKSSGANVLTF. As DNA, the CDR3 is TGTGCCAGCTCACGGGACAGGGCCAAAAGCTCTGGGGCCAACGTCCTGACTTTC.

The chain joins TRBV28 to TRBJ1-1, with no clear D. Germline CDR1 MDHEN, CDR2 SYDVKM. The germline V and J ends were trimmed by 2 bases and 5 bases, with 15 bases remaining between them. The CDR3 consists of 15 residues. In nucleotides, the CDR3 is TGTGCCAGCAGTTTACCGCAGGTGGCTAGGACTGAAGCTTTCTTT. This encodes CASSLPQVARTEAFF.

This clone was recorded only once. The genes are TRBV6-5 and TRBJ1-5; TRBD1 aligns across 9 bases. Trimming cost V 4 bases and J 2 bases; bases outside gene matches: 6. The CDR3 consists of 16 residues. Germline assignment: CDR1 MNHEY and CDR2 SVGAGI. The CDR3 is CASSSTGGKGNQPQHF. The CDR3, as DNA: TGTGCCAGCAGTTCTACAGGGGGCAAGGGCAATCAGCCCCAGCATTTT.

This chain joins TRBV11-2 and TRBJ2-3; D is uncertain. The CDR3 extends over 13 amino acids. Trimming removed 7 bases from V and 5 bases from J, with 13 bases in between. Germline V gene data show CDR1 as SGHAT and CDR2 as FQNNGV. CDR3 DNA sequence: TGTGCCAGCACCCTCCAGCAACAAGATACGCAGTATTTT. Its protein product is CASTLQQQDTQYF.

In this sample, this clone turned up a few times. The J gene is TRBJ1-4, the V gene TRBV29-1, with a tentative D call TRBD1 (6 bases). Germline CDR1 is SQVTM and CDR2 is ANQGSEA. CDR3 length: 12 residues. V lost 6 bases, J lost 7 bases, and 12 bases lay in between. The CDR3 DNA reads as TGCAGCGTCGATAGGGGGGGTGAAAAACTGTTTTTT. This encodes CSVDRGGEKLFF. Supplemented by reference TRBV29-1 and TRBJ1-4, the full variable domain reads SAVISQKPSRDICQRGTSLTIQCQVDSQVTMMFWYRQQPGQSLTLIATANQGSEATYESGFVIDKFPISRPNLTFSTLTVSNMSPEDSSIYLCSVDRGGEKLFFGSGTQLSVL.

V gene TRBV7-9 combines with J gene TRBJ1-4; the match to TRBD1 covers 10 bases. Germline CDR1 reads SEHNR; CDR2 reads FQNEAQ (reference sequence). The junction had 4 bases not matched to a gene; V was cut back by 1 base and J by 5 bases. This CDR3 is 16 amino acids long. The CDR3 region is CASSLDQGQGNEKLFF. CDR3 nucleotides: TGTGCCAGCAGCTTAGATCAGGGACAGGGGAATGAAAAACTGTTTTTT.

The chain employs TRBV15 and TRBJ2-7; no firm D call. Germline values: CDR1 LNHNV, CDR2 YYDKDF (reference sequence). The CDR3 has 11 residues. Trimming pared 0 bases from V and 6 bases from J, leaving 3 bases between. CDR3 bases: TGTGCCACCAGCAGAGAAGGCGAGCAGTACTTC. It is translated as CATSREGEQYF. The full variable domain, rest sourced from reference TRBV15 and TRBJ2-7, is DAMVIQNPRYQVTQFGKPVTLSCSQTLNHNVMYWYQQKSSQAPKLLFHYYDKDFNNEADTPDNFQSRRPNTSFCFLDIRSPGLGDTAMYLCATSREGEQYFGPGTRLTVT.

The rearrangement joins TRBV5-1 to TRBJ1-2, with TRBD1 as a possible D gene (5 bases). The CDR3 runs to 14 residues. Per germline, CDR1 SGHRS and CDR2 YFSETQ. Trimming left V 7 bases short and J 8 bases short, with 21 bases between. DNA for the CDR3: TGCGCCAGCGGGGGTAGGGAAGTTAGCAGCGGCTACACCTTC. Amino acids: CASGGREVSSGYTF. The whole variable domain, filled in from reference TRBV5-1 and TRBJ1-2, reads KAGVTQTPRYLIKTRGQQVTLSCSPISGHRSVSWYQQTPGQGLQFLFEYFSETQRNKGNFPGRFSGRQFSNSRSEMNVSTLELGDSALYLCASGGREVSSGYTFGSGTRLTVV.

The V and J genes are TRBV15 and TRBJ1-6; tentative D call: TRBD1 (5 bases). Per the germline V gene, CDR1 is LNHNV and CDR2 is YYDKDF (reference sequence). The V end was cut by 0 bases, the J end by 0 bases, with 15 bases between. CDR3 size: 19 residues. DNA of the CDR3: TGTGCCACCAGCAGAGACACGGGACTTTCGAGCTCCTATAATTCACCCCTCCACTTT. Translated, it gives CATSRDTGLSSSYNSPLHF. Supplemented by reference TRBV15 and TRBJ1-6, the full variable domain reads DAMVIQNPRYQVTQFGKPVTLSCSQTLNHNVMYWYQQKSSQAPKLLFHYYDKDFNNEADTPDNFQSRRPNTSFCFLDIRSPGLGDTAMYLCATSRDTGLSSSYNSPLHFGNGTRLTVT.

This clone was recorded once. The gene calls are TRBV7-2 and TRBJ1-5; a weak D match, TRBD1 (6 bases). V was clipped by 1 base and J by 4 bases, with 20 bases between them. This CDR3 region has 18 residues. The V gene's germline CDR1 is SGHTA and CDR2 FQGNSA. CDR3 coding DNA: TGTGCCAGCAGCTTAGAGAAGCGGGGGGCCGTTGGGAATCAGCCCCAGCATTTT. As protein: CASSLEKRGAVGNQPQHF.

V and J are TRBV6-5 and TRBJ1-2; no clear D gene. Trimming removed 4 bases from V and 4 bases from J, with 7 bases in between. The CDR3 is 12 residues long. Germline lookup yields CDR1 MNHEY and CDR2 SVGAGI. Here the CDR3 DNA reads TGTGCCAGCAGTTCTCTAGTCTATGGCTACACCTTC. It codes for CASSSLVYGYTF.

The gene calls are TRBV28 and TRBJ1-1; 8 bases are a match to TRBD1. Germline-derived CDR1 and CDR2 are MDHEN and SYDVKM. V shed 5 bases and J 11 bases; nucleotides not matched to a gene: 16. The CDR3 consists of 15 residues. The CDR3 is CASSPRTGRGYKAFF. The CDR3, as DNA: TGTGCCAGCAGTCCTCGGACAGGGAGGGGATACAAGGCTTTCTTT.

This clone has just one count. The V gene is TRBV5-4, the J gene TRBJ2-7, with D perhaps matching TRBD1 (6 bases). Trimming took 1 base from V and 3 from J, leaving 11 bases between them. The CDR3 is 14 residues long. Per the germline V gene, CDR1 is SGHNT and CDR2 is YYREEE (reference sequence). CDR3 coding DNA: TGTGCCAGCAGCTTGAATGGACAGAACTACGAGCAGTACTTC. Translation: CASSLNGQNYEQYF.

This chain links TRBV2 with TRBJ1-5; D is ambiguous. The CDR3 length is 14 residues. V was cut by 4 bases and J by 2 bases, with 9 bases left in between. The germline V gene has CDR1 SNHLY and CDR2 FYNNEI. The CDR3 region has the DNA TGTGCCAGCAGTGTCTGGGGAGGCAATCAGCCCCAGCATTTT. It translates to CASSVWGGNQPQHF.

V usage is TRBV2 and J usage is TRBJ2-1, with TRBD2 matching over 12 bases. The CDR3 spans 14 residues. Germline V gene sequence: CDR1 SNHLY, CDR2 FYNNEI. J lost 10 bases, V lost 5 bases, and 6 bases had no gene match. CDR3 in amino acids: CASSLAGGLGEQFF. In DNA form, the CDR3 reads TGTGCCAGCAGTCTAGCGGGGGGGCTTGGAGAGCAGTTCTTC.

In DNA form, the CDR3 reads TGTGCCATCAGGCAATCCGGGACAGGGGGGCAGTACTTC. This translates into CAIRQSGTGGQYF. The chain carries TRBV10-3 and TRBJ2-7, with 11 positions matching TRBD1. CDR1 is ENHRY and CDR2 is SYGVKD in the germline V gene. The CDR3 is made up of 13 amino acids. After removal of 6 bases from V and 9 bases from J, the junction contained 7 bases not matched to a gene.

This CDR3 reads CAWSVQSTDTQYF. The DNA for the CDR3 is TGTGCCTGGAGTGTACAGTCAACAGATACGCAGTATTTT. The V and J genes are TRBV30 and TRBJ2-3; D gene uncertain. V shed 0 bases and J shed 3 bases, with 7 bases lying between them. The CDR3 covers 13 residues. Germline assignment: CDR1 GTSNPN and CDR2 SVGIG (reference sequence).

This chain uses TRBV19 with TRBJ2-1; D gene ambiguous. The CDR3 contains 20 residues. V lost 3 bases and J 0 bases, leaving 24 bases between the germline ends. Germline V gives CDR1 LNHDA, CDR2 SQIVND (reference sequence). CDR3 protein: CASSMTWASIGFRSYNEQFF. Here the CDR3 DNA reads TGTGCCAGTAGTATGACTTGGGCTAGTATAGGTTTTCGCTCCTACAATGAGCAGTTCTTC.

This chain links TRBV5-5 with TRBJ1-5; maybe TRBD1 (5 bases). This CDR3 is 16 amino acids long. In germline, CDR1 is SGHKS, CDR2 YYEKEE (reference sequence). V lost 0 bases and J 3 bases, leaving 13 bases between the germline ends. CDR3 in amino acids: CASSLAPQGINQPQHF. The DNA of the CDR3 is TGTGCCAGCAGCTTGGCTCCCCAGGGAATCAATCAGCCCCAGCATTTT.

V usage is TRBV7-9 and J usage is TRBJ2-5; 9 bases align to TRBD1. J was trimmed by 5 bases and V by 3 bases; bases with no gene match: 7. This CDR3 has 15 amino acids. Germline V gene sequence: CDR1 SEHNR, CDR2 FQNEAQ (reference sequence). In DNA form, the CDR3 reads TGTGCCAGCAGCTTTGGGGACAGGGATGGGGAGACCCAGTACTTC. Translating gives CASSFGDRDGETQYF. Together with reference TRBV7-9 and TRBJ2-5, the CDR3 gives the full variable domain: DTGVSQNPRHKITKRGQNVTFRCDPISEHNRLYWYRQTLGQGPEFLTYFQNEAQLEKSRLLSDRFSAERPKGSFSTLEIQRTEQGDSAMYLCASSFGDRDGETQYFGPGTRLLVL.

J is TRBJ1-2 and V is TRBV6-1; no definite D call. The CDR3 covers 14 residues. V was trimmed by 6 bases and J by 2 bases, leaving 13 bases between them. Per germline, CDR1 MNHNS and CDR2 SASEGT. For the CDR3, the DNA is TGTGCCAGCAGAACCAGTCCAATAAACTATGGCTACACCTTC. Amino acids: CASRTSPINYGYTF.

This chain connects TRBV14 to TRBJ2-1, with a weak D call TRBD1 (5 bases). Germline V gene sequence: CDR1 SGHDN, CDR2 FVKESK. The CDR3 length is 16 residues. V lost 2 bases and J lost 3, with 14 bases in between. The CDR3 DNA is TGTGCCAGCAGCCAAACAGGCCTTCCTTTCTACAATGAGCAGTTCTTC. It encodes CASSQTGLPFYNEQFF.

The chain is built from TRBV2 and TRBJ1-1, with 8 bases lining up with TRBD1. Germline V gene sequence: CDR1 SNHLY, CDR2 FYNNEI. There are 15 residues in the CDR3. J was trimmed by 4 bases and V by 6 bases; bases with no gene match: 10. CDR3 bases: TGTGCCAGCAGACCCGGACAGGGATTTCCCACTGAAGCTTTCTTT. This encodes CASRPGQGFPTEAFF.

This clone turned up a few times. V gene TRBV5-1 combines with J gene TRBJ1-6; 7 bases are a match to TRBD1. CDR3 length equals 15 residues. CDR1 SGHRS and CDR2 YFSETQ come from the germline V gene. Unmatched junction bases numbered 3, after V lost 0 bases and J lost 6 bases. CDR3 region: CASSLGTGANSPLHF. DNA of the CDR3: TGCGCCAGCAGCTTGGGAACAGGGGCTAATTCACCCCTCCACTTT.